The T cell receptor (beta chain) under discussion was sequenced for a study of cytomegalovirus exposure and HLA in healthy donors. Broader study findings: In a later analysis, parvovirus B19, influenza, CMV and Epstein-Barr virus appeared linked to several top co-occurrence clusters.

The PCR made use of 60 Vbeta and 13 Jbeta primers. Assay: immunoSEQ multiplex PCR; the TCRdb copy retains only in-frame clones and omits some. Of 150,000 to 200,000 clones detected, 70% to 85% appear once; the ten largest clones hold more than 0.55%. J gave up 5 bases and V 5 bases, and 3 bases lay outside the gene matches. In germline, CDR1 is SGHTA, CDR2 FQGNSA. This CDR3 spans 13 amino acids. In regard to this clone: Antigen: not known.

Sequencing was done on a sample of PBMCs. This clonotype was sampled from a woman between 40 and 50 years old in good health and CMV-seronegative. V gene TRBV7-2 combines with J gene TRBJ2-5; the match to TRBD1 covers 9 bases. The CDR3 bases are TGTGCCAGCAGCCGGGACAGGGTTGAGACCCAGTACTTC. This gives the protein CASSRDRVETQYF.